The 25 T cell receptor beta chains in this list originate from one sample, sequenced in a study of blood T cell repertoires in COVID-19. Only in-frame clones appear in the TCRdb table, and some are missing; sequencing was by immunoSEQ multiplex PCR. The sample records about 300,000 clones, around 90% being singletons. The sequencing sample was made of peripheral blood. The receptor source for this set is a woman in her 30s with COVID-19, enrolled during active disease.

This clone was recorded only once. This sequence joins TRBV24-1 and TRBJ2-1; 8 bases map to TRBD2. The V and J ends lost 4 bases and 14 bases, in that order; junction bases with no gene match: 9. From germline, CDR1 is KGHDR and CDR2 SFDVKD. The CDR3 has 13 amino acids. The CDR3 DNA is TGTGCCACCAGTGACCCTACTAGCGGAGGGGAGTTCTTC. Protein sequence: CATSDPTSGGEFF.

The chain has TRBV5-6 and TRBJ2-1; tentatively, D is TRBD2 (6 bases). CDR1 is SGHDT, CDR2 YYEEEE, per germline. V gave up 0 bases and J gave up 5 bases, with 12 bases separating them. This CDR3 is built from 15 residues. CDR3 region: CASSLDGRTHNEQFF. CDR3 DNA sequence: TGTGCCAGCAGCTTGGACGGGAGAACCCACAATGAGCAGTTCTTC.

The rearrangement joins TRBV7-2 to TRBJ2-7; 10 nucleotides match TRBD2. Germline V CDR1 and CDR2: SGHTA, FQGNSA. The ends lost 0 bases at V and 6 bases at J; junction bases unmatched: 5. The CDR3 is made up of 15 amino acids. The CDR3 nucleotides read TGTGCCAGCAGCTTAGCGGTCGGACTAGCGGTCGAGCAGTACTTC. This translates into CASSLAVGLAVEQYF. Full variable domain (rest looked up from reference TRBV7-2 and TRBJ2-7): GAGVSQSPSNKVTEKGKDVELRCDPISGHTALYWYRQSLGQGLEFLIYFQGNSAPDKSGLPSDRFSAERTGGSVSTLTIQRTQQEDSAVYLCASSLAVGLAVEQYFGPGTRLTVT.

J is TRBJ2-1 and V is TRBV12-2; the table calls TRBD1, which could not be checked here. TRBV12-2 is classified as a pseudogene. CDR3 length: 18 residues. The CDR3 DNA reads TGTGCAAGTCGCTTAACCCGAGGTTGCAGGGGAGAATACAATGAGCAGTTCTTC. Translated, it gives CASRLTRGCRGEYNEQFF.

This rearrangement joins TRBV19 to TRBJ2-3; D is possibly TRBD2 (5 bases). Germline loops: CDR1 LNHDA, CDR2 SQIVND (reference sequence). The CDR3 spans 14 residues. Trimming shortened V by 7 bases and J by 7 bases, and 18 bases separated the two germline ends. CDR3 nucleotides: TGTGCCAGTAAAAACAGCGGCCGAGAAAATACGCAGTATTTT. It translates to CASKNSGRENTQYF. The full variable domain, its missing parts supplied by reference TRBV19 and TRBJ2-3, is DGGITQSPKYLFRKEGQNVTLSCEQNLNHDAMYWYRQDPGQGLRLIYYSQIVNDFQKGDIAEGYSVSREKKESFPLTVTSAQKNPTAFYLCASKNSGRENTQYFGPGTRLTVL.

The CDR3 region has the DNA TGTGCCAGCAGCTCGGGCCGGACTAGCGGGAAGGATACGCAGTATTTT. Its translation is CASSSGRTSGKDTQYF. The V call is TRBV7-6, the J call TRBJ2-3, with 12 nucleotides matching TRBD2. Germline loops: CDR1 SGHVS, CDR2 FNYEAQ. With V trimmed by 4 bases and J by 6 bases, 8 bases remained unmatched. The CDR3 has 16 amino acids.

V and J are TRBV28 and TRBJ1-1, with D perhaps TRBD1 (6 bases). V was clipped by 8 bases and J by 5 bases, with 18 bases between them. Per the germline V gene, CDR1 is MDHEN and CDR2 is SYDVKM. This CDR3 is 14 amino acids long. CDR3 in amino acids: CASSKQGSWTEAFF. The CDR3 DNA follows: TGTGCCAGCTCGAAACAGGGAAGTTGGACTGAAGCTTTCTTT.

The chain couples TRBV7-9 to TRBJ2-1, with 7 bases lining up with TRBD2. V shed 8 bases, J shed 8 bases, and the junction held 21 bases outside the gene matches. This CDR3 contains 17 residues. The germline CDR1 and CDR2 sequences are SEHNR and FQNEAQ (reference sequence). DNA of the CDR3: TGTGCCAGCCTAACGCGCGGCGGGAGTGAGTTCAGCGATGAGCAGTTCTTC. It codes for CASLTRGGSEFSDEQFF. The variable domain in full, with the rest retrieved from reference TRBV7-9 and TRBJ2-1, is DTGVSQNPRHKITKRGQNVTFRCDPISEHNRLYWYRQTLGQGPEFLTYFQNEAQLEKSRLLSDRFSAERPKGSFSTLEIQRTEQGDSAMYLCASLTRGGSEFSDEQFFGPGTRLTVL.

The chain carries TRBV30 and TRBJ2-5; D is ambiguous. Between the trimmed V and J ends, which lost 0 bases and 5 bases, there was a span of 13 bases. In germline, CDR1 is GTSNPN, CDR2 SVGIG (reference sequence). The CDR3 length is 14 residues. This CDR3 is CAWSVGRPGETQYF. DNA for the CDR3: TGTGCCTGGAGTGTTGGTCGGCCCGGGGAGACCCAGTACTTC.

This chain connects TRBV6-4 to TRBJ2-1; D may be TRBD2 (6 bases). This CDR3 comprises 14 residues. Germline CDR1 and CDR2: MRHNA and SNTAGT. V was cut by 4 bases and J by 5 bases, with 12 bases left in between. The CDR3 DNA is TGTGCCAGCAGTGTACTAGCTTTTCACAATGAGCAGTTCTTC. It is translated as CASSVLAFHNEQFF.

The genes are TRBV28 and TRBJ2-7, with D possibly TRBD2 on 6 matching bases. Germline V gene lookup returns CDR1 MDHEN and CDR2 SYDVKM. Trimming stripped 7 bases from V and 3 bases from J, with 13 bases between. This CDR3 contains 13 residues. CDR3 in DNA: TGTGCCAGCACCGGTGGAGGGTTCTACGAGCAGTACTTC. It translates to CASTGGGFYEQYF.

The chain combines TRBV27 with TRBJ2-7, with 7 bases matching TRBD1. CDR1 MNHEY and CDR2 SMNVEV come from the germline V gene (reference sequence). The trim removed 5 bases at V and 10 bases at J, leaving 14 bases unmatched. The CDR3 is 14 residues long. CDR3 in amino acids: CASSLRTGDSAQYF. The DNA for the CDR3 is TGTGCCAGCAGTCTCCGGACCGGGGACAGCGCACAGTACTTC.

The chain carries TRBV7-2 and TRBJ2-3; 7 bases are a match to TRBD1. J gave up 4 bases and V 4 bases, and 5 bases lay outside the gene matches. The CDR3 has 14 residues. The germline V gene encodes CDR1 SGHTA and CDR2 FQGNSA. CDR3 in amino acids: CASSSQGTSDTQYF. The CDR3 nucleotides read TGTGCCAGCAGCTCACAGGGGACGTCAGATACGCAGTATTTT.

This clone was picked up a small number of times. The genes are TRBV28 and TRBJ1-2; 7 bases line up with TRBD1. V shed 3 bases, J shed 4 bases, and the junction held 5 bases outside the gene matches. The CDR3 covers 14 residues. Germline V CDR1 and CDR2: MDHEN, SYDVKM. CDR3 DNA sequence: TGTGCCAGCAGTTTTCCGGGACAGCCCTATGGCTACACCTTC. Protein: CASSFPGQPYGYTF.

This sequence joins TRBV5-4 and TRBJ1-4; 9 positions agree with TRBD1. CDR1 is SGHNT and CDR2 is YYREEE in the germline V gene (reference sequence). The V gene end was trimmed by 5 bases and the J gene end by 10 bases; junction bases not matched to a gene: 9. The CDR3 is made up of 14 amino acids. CDR3 loop: CASRRQGGSRKLFF. CDR3 coding DNA: TGTGCCAGCAGACGACAGGGGGGGAGTCGAAAACTGTTTTTT. The full variable domain, rest sourced from reference TRBV5-4 and TRBJ1-4, is ETGVTQSPTHLIKTRGQQVTLRCSSQSGHNTVSWYQQALGQGPQFIFQYYREEENGRGNFPPRFSGLQFPNYSSELNVNALELDDSALYLCASRRQGGSRKLFFGSGTQLSVL.

V gene TRBV20-1 combines with J gene TRBJ2-1; D might be TRBD1 (5 bases). Germline loops: CDR1 DFQATT, CDR2 SNEGSKA (reference sequence). CDR3 size: 10 residues. V was pared by 4 bases and J by 7 bases, with 5 bases between. The CDR3 region is CSAKGNEQFF. DNA of the CDR3: TGCAGTGCTAAGGGGAATGAGCAGTTCTTC.

This clone turned up a few times. This chain connects TRBV29-1 to TRBJ2-1, with D unresolved. The ends were cut back, 7 bases at V and 4 bases at J, with 14 bases in the middle. CDR1 and CDR2 (germline): SQVTM, ANQGSEA. CDR3 length: 13 residues. CDR3 sequence (DNA): TGCAGCGGGGGTGGGCTGAGATACAATGAGCAGTTCTTC. As protein: CSGGGLRYNEQFF.

The chain uses TRBV10-3 and TRBJ2-3, with 11 bases matching TRBD2. Germline assignment: CDR1 ENHRY and CDR2 SYGVKD. V shed 5 bases, J shed 6 bases, and the junction held 4 bases outside the gene matches. The CDR3 length is 14 residues. The CDR3 loop is CAISSTSGEDTQYF. The CDR3, as DNA: TGTGCCATCAGTTCGACTAGCGGGGAGGATACGCAGTATTTT.

The chain uses TRBV6-6 and TRBJ2-7; 8 bases match TRBD2. V trimming: 5 bases; J trimming: 0 bases; junction bases outside the gene matches: 3. The germline V gene encodes CDR1 MNHNY and CDR2 SVGAGI (reference sequence). CDR3 length: 14 residues. CDR3 nucleotide sequence: TGTGCCAGCAGTGAGCGGGAGAGCTCCTACGAGCAGTACTTC. This sequence encodes CASSERESSYEQYF.

This chain uses TRBV30 with TRBJ1-4, with D perhaps TRBD1 (6 bases). V lost 5 bases, J lost 4 bases, and 14 bases lay in between. The CDR3 spans 14 residues. The V gene's germline CDR1 is GTSNPN and CDR2 SVGIG (reference sequence). The CDR3 loop reads CAWAPGGGNEKLFF. DNA of the CDR3: TGTGCCTGGGCCCCGGGGGGCGGTAATGAAAAACTGTTTTTT.

The rearrangement joins TRBV4-1 to TRBJ1-2; D is possibly TRBD1 (6 bases). CDR3 length equals 17 residues. Germline values: CDR1 MGHRA, CDR2 YSYEKL. V gave up 4 bases and J gave up 0 bases, with 18 bases separating them. CDR3: CASSRGSPGHPNYGYTF. In DNA, the CDR3 is TGCGCCAGCAGCCGAGGTAGTCCGGGACACCCTAACTATGGCTACACCTTC.

The rearrangement uses TRBV6-4 and TRBJ2-1, with 9 positions matching TRBD1. Germline-derived CDR1 and CDR2 are MRHNA and SNTAGT. V lost 2 bases, J lost 4 bases, and 6 bases stayed unmatched. The CDR3 has 16 amino acids. CDR3 coding DNA: TGTGCCAGCAGTGACCAAGGGACAGGGCTGTACAATGAGCAGTTCTTC. Amino acids: CASSDQGTGLYNEQFF.

V gene TRBV3-1 (or the pseudogene TRBV3-2) combines with J gene TRBJ2-6; D not certain. Per the germline V gene, CDR1 is LGHDT and CDR2 is YNNKEL (reference sequence). V was cut by 1 base and J by 0 bases, with 7 bases left in between. The CDR3 spans 16 residues. In DNA form, the CDR3 reads TGTGCCAGCAGCCAAGGATTTAGCTCTGGGGCCAACGTCCTGACTTTC. It translates to CASSQGFSSGANVLTF.

The rearrangement links TRBV4-1 to TRBJ2-6, with 10 positions matching TRBD1. Germline values: CDR1 MGHRA, CDR2 YSYEKL. V trimming: 2 bases; J trimming: 0 bases; junction bases outside the gene matches: 7. The CDR3 has 19 residues. For the CDR3, the DNA is TGCGCCAGCAGCCAACTTCCGGGACAGGGGAGCTCTGGGGCCAACGTCCTGACTTTC. It codes for CASSQLPGQGSSGANVLTF.

The rearrangement links TRBV9 to TRBJ1-6; D is uncertain. The CDR3 is 14 residues long. Trimming removed 0 bases from V and 7 bases from J, with 8 bases in between. The V gene's germline CDR1 is SGDLS and CDR2 YYNGEE. The CDR3 sequence: CASSVATRNSPLHF. Written as DNA, the CDR3 is TGTGCCAGCAGCGTAGCTACGAGGAATTCACCCCTCCACTTT.